The rows below give T cell receptor beta chains drawn from one sample of a study of blood T cell repertoires in COVID-19. Profiled with immunoSEQ multiplex PCR; TCRdb holds only in-frame clones, not every one. The sample lists about 70,000 clones; roughly nine tenths were seen once. The material sequenced was peripheral blood. The receptors were sampled from a man in his forties or fifties with acute or convalescent COVID-19. The CDR3 runs from the conserved cysteine through the conserved F or W. Where a row states a size, it is once, few, many or the class of an expanded clone; other rows omit it.

J gene	V gene	clone size	CDR3 protein
TRBJ2-7	TRBV6-2/TRBV6-3	-	CASSYSTGEQYF
TRBJ2-1	TRBV4-3	-	CASSPGQTSNNEQFF
TRBJ1-6	TRBV5-1	-	CASSAATGENSPLHF
TRBJ1-1	TRBV28	-	CASSLPDREAFF
TRBJ1-4	TRBV27	-	CASSLRQGVEKLFF
TRBJ2-1	TRBV9	-	CASSASEREQFF
TRBJ1-4	TRBV4-3	-	CASSWTVAGNEKLFF
TRBJ2-3	TRBV10-2	-	CASSEPTSTSGADTQYF
TRBJ1-1	TRBV27	-	CASSFMRATEAFF
TRBJ2-1	TRBV2	-	CASSESGTSGINEQFF
TRBJ2-1	TRBV4-1	-	CASSQETSSGRNEQFF
TRBJ2-7	TRBV24-1	-	CATSDFRGYEQYF
TRBJ1-5	TRBV27	-	CASSFHRGSNQPQHF
TRBJ2-4	TRBV29-1	once	CSVASGRNIQYF
TRBJ1-5	TRBV27	few	CASSPLGRVGNQPQHF
TRBJ2-5	TRBV11-2	-	CASSLAYRGRRETQYF
TRBJ1-1	TRBV7-2	-	CASSLALAGFTEAFF
TRBJ1-5	TRBV10-3	-	CATKDSLNQPQHF
TRBJ2-1	TRBV2	-	CASRTRTGRANEQFF
TRBJ2-7	TRBV5-6	-	CGSSLEAGAYSYEQYF
TRBJ1-5	TRBV28	-	CASSSPRTGGNQPQHF
TRBJ2-3	TRBV15	-	CATSSGKPQYF
TRBJ2-5	TRBV28	-	CATGAYPPQETQYF
TRBJ2-1	TRBV11-1	-	CASSWRTAYLQNEQFF
TRBJ2-7	TRBV7-2	once	CASSSGQTYEQYF
TRBJ2-5	TRBV9	once	CASSAQEGLAESFGETQYF